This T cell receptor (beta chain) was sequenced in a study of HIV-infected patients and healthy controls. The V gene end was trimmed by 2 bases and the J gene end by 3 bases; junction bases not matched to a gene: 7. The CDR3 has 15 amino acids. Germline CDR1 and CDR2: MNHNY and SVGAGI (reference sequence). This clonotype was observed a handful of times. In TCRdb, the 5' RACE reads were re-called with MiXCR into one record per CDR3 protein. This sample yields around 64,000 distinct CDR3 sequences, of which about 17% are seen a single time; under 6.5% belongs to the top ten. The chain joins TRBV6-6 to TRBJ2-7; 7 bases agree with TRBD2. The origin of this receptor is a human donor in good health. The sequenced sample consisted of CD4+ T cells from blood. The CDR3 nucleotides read TGTGCCAGCAGTTACGGTGGGACTACTCACTACGAGCAGTACTTC. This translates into CASSYGGTTHYEQYF.